Ten or more counts support the clone carrying this TCR beta chain. What it binds is unknown. Every diagnosis used clinical symptoms, serum thyroxine and TRAb, thyroid ultrasound and orbital computed tomography. Fresh peripheral blood, approximately 9.7 ml, was the source of the PBMCs. Amplification of TCR beta CDR3 regions was performed using RNA transcripts as template. Initially, a first-round RT-PCR of the TCR CDR3 employed the HTBI primer set. TCRdb called the multiplex PCR reads again in MiXCR, with one record for every CDR3 protein. This sample has some 770,000 distinct CDR3 sequences, with roughly 15% found just once. The sample comes from a study of T cells in Graves' hyperthyroidism and ophthalmopathy. The overall study: Peripheral blood sampling occurred at initial diagnosis, before any treatment.

Points from the study as a whole: Ophthalmopathy and stable hyperthyroidism were separated by a 13 V-J model.

Sequencing was performed on blood. The clonotype comes from a man between 18 and 29 years old with Graves' hyperthyroidism.

DNA of the CDR3: TGTGCCAGCAGTTTCGGGACTAGCGGAGATACGCAGTATTTT. It is translated as CASSFGTSGDTQYF. The genes are TRBV27 and TRBJ2-3, with 11 bases lining up with TRBD2. The germline CDR1 and CDR2 sequences are MNHEY and SMNVEV (reference sequence). J lost 5 bases, V lost 3 bases, and 1 base had no gene match. The CDR3 contains 14 residues.